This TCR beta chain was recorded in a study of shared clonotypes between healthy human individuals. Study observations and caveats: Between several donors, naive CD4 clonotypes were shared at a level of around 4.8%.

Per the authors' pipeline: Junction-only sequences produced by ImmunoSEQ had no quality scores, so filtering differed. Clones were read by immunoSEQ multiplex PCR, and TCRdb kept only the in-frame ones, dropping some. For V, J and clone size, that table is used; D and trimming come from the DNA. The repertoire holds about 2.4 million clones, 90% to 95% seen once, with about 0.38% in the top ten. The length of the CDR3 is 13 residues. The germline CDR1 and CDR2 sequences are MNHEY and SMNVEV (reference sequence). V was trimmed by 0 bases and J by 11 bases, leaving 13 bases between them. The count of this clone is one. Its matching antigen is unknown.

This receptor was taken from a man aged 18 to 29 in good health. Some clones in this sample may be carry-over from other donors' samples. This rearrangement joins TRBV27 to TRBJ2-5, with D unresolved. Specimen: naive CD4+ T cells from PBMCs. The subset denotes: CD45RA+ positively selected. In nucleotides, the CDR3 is TGTGCCAGCAGTTTATCTCGACCTACGGAGCAGTACTTC. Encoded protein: CASSLSRPTEQYF.